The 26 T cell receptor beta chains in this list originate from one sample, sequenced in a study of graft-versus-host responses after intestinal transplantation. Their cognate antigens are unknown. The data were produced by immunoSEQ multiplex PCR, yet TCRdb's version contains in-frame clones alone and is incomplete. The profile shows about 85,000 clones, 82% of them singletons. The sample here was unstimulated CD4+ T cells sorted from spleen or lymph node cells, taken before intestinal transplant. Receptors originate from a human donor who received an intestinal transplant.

Here the CDR3 reads CASSRSADSGANVLTF. CDR3 sequence (DNA): TGCGCCAGCAGTCGGAGTGCCGACTCTGGGGCCAACGTCCTGACTTTC. The gene calls are TRBV23-1 and TRBJ2-6; D gene ambiguous. TRBV23-1 carries the ORF label, with uncertain function. The V and J ends lost 4 bases and 0 bases respectively, with 10 bases between them. The CDR3 extends over 16 amino acids.

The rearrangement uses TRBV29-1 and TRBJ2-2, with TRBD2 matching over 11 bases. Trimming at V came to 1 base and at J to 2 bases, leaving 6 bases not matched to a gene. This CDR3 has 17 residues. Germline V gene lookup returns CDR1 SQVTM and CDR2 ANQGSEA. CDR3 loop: CSVEGVAGGRNTGELFF. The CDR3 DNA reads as TGCAGCGTTGAAGGGGTAGCGGGGGGGAGAAACACCGGGGAGCTGTTTTTT.

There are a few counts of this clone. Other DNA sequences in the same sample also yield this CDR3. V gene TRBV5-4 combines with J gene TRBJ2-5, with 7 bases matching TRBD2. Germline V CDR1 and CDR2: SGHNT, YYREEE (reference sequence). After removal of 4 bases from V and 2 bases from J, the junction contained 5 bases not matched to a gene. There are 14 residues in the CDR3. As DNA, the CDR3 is TGTGCCAGCAGCGAGGGAGGGTCGCAAGAGACCCAGTACTTC. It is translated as CASSEGGSQETQYF.

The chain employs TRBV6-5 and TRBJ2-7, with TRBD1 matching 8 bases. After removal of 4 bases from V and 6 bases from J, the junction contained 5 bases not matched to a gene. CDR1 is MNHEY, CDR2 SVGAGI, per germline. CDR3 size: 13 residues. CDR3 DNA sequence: TGTGCCAGCAGTTCCGTGACAGGGGCCGAGCAGTACTTC. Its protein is CASSSVTGAEQYF.

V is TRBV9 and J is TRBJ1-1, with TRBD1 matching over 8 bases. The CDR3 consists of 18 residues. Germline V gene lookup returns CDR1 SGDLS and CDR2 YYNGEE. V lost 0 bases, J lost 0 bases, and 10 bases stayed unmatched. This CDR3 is CASSVETPDRALNTEAFF. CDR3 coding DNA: TGTGCCAGCAGCGTAGAAACCCCGGACAGGGCACTGAACACTGAAGCTTTCTTT.

The CDR3 sequence is CASSFGGRWTDQPQHF. The CDR3 DNA is TGTGCCAGCAGTTTTGGAGGGAGATGGACGGATCAGCCCCAGCATTTT. The chain has TRBV28 and TRBJ1-5; D uncertain. V was cut by 3 bases and J by 5 bases, with 17 bases left in between. The CDR3 extends over 16 amino acids. Germline V CDR1 and CDR2: MDHEN, SYDVKM.

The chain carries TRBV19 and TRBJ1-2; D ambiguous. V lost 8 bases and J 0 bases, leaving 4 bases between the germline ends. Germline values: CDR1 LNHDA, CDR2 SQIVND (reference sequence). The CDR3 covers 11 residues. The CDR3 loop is CASLSNYGYTF. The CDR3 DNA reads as TGTGCCAGTCTGTCTAACTATGGCTACACCTTC. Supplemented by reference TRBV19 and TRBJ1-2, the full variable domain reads DGGITQSPKYLFRKEGQNVTLSCEQNLNHDAMYWYRQDPGQGLRLIYYSQIVNDFQKGDIAEGYSVSREKKESFPLTVTSAQKNPTAFYLCASLSNYGYTFGSGTRLTVV.

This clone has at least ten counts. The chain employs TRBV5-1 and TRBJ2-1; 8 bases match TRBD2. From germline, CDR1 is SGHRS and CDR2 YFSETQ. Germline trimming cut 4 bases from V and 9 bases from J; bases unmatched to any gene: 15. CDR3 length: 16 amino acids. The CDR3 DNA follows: TGCGCCAGCAGCCCATTCCCCCCGGGACTAGACGGTGAGCAGTTCTTC. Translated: CASSPFPPGLDGEQFF. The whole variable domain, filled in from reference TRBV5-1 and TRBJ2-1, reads KAGVTQTPRYLIKTRGQQVTLSCSPISGHRSVSWYQQTPGQGLQFLFEYFSETQRNKGNFPGRFSGRQFSNSRSEMNVSTLELGDSALYLCASSPFPPGLDGEQFFGPGTRLTVL.

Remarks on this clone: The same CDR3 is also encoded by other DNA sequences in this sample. DNA of the CDR3: TGCAGTGCTAGACAGGGGGAGACCCAGTACTTC. Its protein product is CSARQGETQYF. The chain employs TRBV20-1 and TRBJ2-5, with D maybe TRBD1 (6 bases). This CDR3 contains 11 residues. Germline CDR1 reads DFQATT; CDR2 reads SNEGSKA (reference sequence). The V end was cut by 2 bases, the J end by 5 bases, with 6 bases between.

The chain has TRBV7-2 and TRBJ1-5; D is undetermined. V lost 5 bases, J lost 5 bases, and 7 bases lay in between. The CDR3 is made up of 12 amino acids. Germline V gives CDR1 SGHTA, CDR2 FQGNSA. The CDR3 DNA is TGTGCCAGCAGCCCCCGCGATCAGCCCCAGCATTTT. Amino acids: CASSPRDQPQHF.

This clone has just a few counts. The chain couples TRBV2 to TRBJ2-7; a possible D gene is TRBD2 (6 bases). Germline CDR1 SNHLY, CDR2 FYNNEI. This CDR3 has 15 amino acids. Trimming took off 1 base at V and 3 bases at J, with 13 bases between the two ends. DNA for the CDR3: TGTGCCAGCAGTGAAGTGGAGGGGCTCTACTACGAGCAGTACTTC. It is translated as CASSEVEGLYYEQYF. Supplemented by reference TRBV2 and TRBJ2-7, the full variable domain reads EPEVTQTPSHQVTQMGQEVILRCVPISNHLYFYWYRQILGQKVEFLVSFYNNEISEKSEIFDDQFSVERPDGSNFTLKIRSTKLEDSAMYFCASSEVEGLYYEQYFGPGTRLTVT.

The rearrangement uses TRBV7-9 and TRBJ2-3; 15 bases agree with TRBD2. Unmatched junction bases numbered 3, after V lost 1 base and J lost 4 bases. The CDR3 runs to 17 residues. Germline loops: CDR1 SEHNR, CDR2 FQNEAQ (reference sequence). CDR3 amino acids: CASSLGGTSGGSDTQYF. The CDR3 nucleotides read TGTGCCAGCAGCTTAGGGGGGACTAGCGGGGGGTCAGATACGCAGTATTTT.

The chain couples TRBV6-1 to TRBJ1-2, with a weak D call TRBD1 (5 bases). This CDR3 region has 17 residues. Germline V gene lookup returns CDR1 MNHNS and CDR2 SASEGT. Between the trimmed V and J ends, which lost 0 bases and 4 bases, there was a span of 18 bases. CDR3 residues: CASSEAMGGGGIYGYTF. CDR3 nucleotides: TGTGCCAGCAGTGAAGCGATGGGGGGGGGAGGAATCTATGGCTACACCTTC.

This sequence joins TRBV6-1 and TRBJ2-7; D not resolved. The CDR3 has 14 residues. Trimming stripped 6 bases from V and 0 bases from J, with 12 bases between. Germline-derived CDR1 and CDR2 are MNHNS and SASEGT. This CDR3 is CASRLGINSYEQYF. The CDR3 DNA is TGTGCCAGCAGATTGGGCATAAACTCCTACGAGCAGTACTTC.

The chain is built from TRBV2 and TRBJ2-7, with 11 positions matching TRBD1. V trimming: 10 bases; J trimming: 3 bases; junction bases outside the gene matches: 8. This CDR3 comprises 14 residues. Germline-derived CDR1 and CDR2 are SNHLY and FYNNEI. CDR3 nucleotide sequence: TGTGCCAAAGAGTCCGGGACAGGGGGCTACGAGCAGTACTTC. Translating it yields CAKESGTGGYEQYF.

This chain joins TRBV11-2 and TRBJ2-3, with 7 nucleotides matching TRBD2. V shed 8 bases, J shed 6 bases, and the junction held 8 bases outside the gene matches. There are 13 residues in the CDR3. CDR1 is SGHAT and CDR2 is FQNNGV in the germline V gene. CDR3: CASHPGGGDTQYF. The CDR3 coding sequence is TGTGCCAGCCACCCCGGGGGAGGGGATACGCAGTATTTT.

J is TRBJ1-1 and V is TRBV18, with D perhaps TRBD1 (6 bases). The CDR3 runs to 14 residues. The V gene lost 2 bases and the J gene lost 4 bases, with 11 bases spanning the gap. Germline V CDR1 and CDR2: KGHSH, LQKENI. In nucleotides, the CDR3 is TGTGCCAGCTCACCAAGCACAGGGCCCACTGAAGCTTTCTTT. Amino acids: CASSPSTGPTEAFF.

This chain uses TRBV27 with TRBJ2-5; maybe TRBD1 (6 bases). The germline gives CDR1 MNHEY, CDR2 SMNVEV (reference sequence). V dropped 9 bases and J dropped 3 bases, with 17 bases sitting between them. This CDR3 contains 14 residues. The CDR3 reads CASSRTDSKETQYF. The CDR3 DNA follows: TGTGCCAGTTCTAGAACGGACAGCAAAGAGACCCAGTACTTC.

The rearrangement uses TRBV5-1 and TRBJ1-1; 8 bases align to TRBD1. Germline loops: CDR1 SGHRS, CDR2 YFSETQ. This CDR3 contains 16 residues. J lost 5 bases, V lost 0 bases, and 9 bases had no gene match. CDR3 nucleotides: TGCGCCAGCAGCTTGGGTCGAACAGGGGGTACAACTGAAGCTTTCTTT. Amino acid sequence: CASSLGRTGGTTEAFF. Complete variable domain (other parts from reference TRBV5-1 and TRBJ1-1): KAGVTQTPRYLIKTRGQQVTLSCSPISGHRSVSWYQQTPGQGLQFLFEYFSETQRNKGNFPGRFSGRQFSNSRSEMNVSTLELGDSALYLCASSLGRTGGTTEAFFGQGTRLTVV.

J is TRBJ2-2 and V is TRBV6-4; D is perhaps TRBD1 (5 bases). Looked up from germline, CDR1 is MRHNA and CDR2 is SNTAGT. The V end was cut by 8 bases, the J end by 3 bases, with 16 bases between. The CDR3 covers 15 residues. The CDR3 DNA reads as TGTGCCAGCGCACCTCAGGGCGCGGACACCGGGGAGCTGTTTTTT. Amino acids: CASAPQGADTGELFF.

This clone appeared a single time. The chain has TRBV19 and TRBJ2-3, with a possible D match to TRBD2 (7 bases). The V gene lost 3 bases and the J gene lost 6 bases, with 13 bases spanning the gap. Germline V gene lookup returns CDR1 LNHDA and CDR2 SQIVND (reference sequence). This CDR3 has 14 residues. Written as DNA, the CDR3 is TGTGCCAGTAGTATTGGGGGGGCCGGGGATACGCAGTATTTT. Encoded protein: CASSIGGAGDTQYF. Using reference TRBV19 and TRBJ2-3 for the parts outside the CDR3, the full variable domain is DGGITQSPKYLFRKEGQNVTLSCEQNLNHDAMYWYRQDPGQGLRLIYYSQIVNDFQKGDIAEGYSVSREKKESFPLTVTSAQKNPTAFYLCASSIGGAGDTQYFGPGTRLTVL.

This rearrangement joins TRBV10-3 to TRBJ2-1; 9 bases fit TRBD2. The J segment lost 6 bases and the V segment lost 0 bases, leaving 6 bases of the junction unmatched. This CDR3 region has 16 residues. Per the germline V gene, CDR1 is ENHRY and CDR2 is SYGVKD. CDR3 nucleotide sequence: TGTGCCATCAGTGAGTCGGGGCGGGAGGGCTTCAATGAGCAGTTCTTC. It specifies CAISESGREGFNEQFF.

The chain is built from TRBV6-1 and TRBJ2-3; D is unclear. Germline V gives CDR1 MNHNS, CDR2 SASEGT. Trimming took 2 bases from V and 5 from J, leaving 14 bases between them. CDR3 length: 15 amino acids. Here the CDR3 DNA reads TGTGCCAGCAGTGAACGTAGGCTAGGAAAAGATACGCAGTATTTT. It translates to CASSERRLGKDTQYF.

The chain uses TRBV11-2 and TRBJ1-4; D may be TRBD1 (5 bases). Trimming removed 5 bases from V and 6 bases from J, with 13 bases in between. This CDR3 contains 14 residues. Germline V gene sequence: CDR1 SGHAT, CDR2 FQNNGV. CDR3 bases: TGTGCCAGCAGCCACGGGGGGGAGGATGAAAAACTGTTTTTT. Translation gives CASSHGGEDEKLFF. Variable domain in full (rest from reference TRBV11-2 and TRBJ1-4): EAGVAQSPRYKIIEKRQSVAFWCNPISGHATLYWYQQILGQGPKLLIQFQNNGVVDDSQLPKDRFSAERLKGVDSTLKIQPAKLEDSAVYLCASSHGGEDEKLFFGSGTQLSVL.

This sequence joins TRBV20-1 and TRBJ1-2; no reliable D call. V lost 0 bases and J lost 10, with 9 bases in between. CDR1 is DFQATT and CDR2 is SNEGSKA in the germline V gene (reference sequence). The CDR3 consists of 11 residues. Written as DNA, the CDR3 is TGCAGTGCTAGAGATTATCGGTACTACACCTTC. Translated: CSARDYRYYTF.

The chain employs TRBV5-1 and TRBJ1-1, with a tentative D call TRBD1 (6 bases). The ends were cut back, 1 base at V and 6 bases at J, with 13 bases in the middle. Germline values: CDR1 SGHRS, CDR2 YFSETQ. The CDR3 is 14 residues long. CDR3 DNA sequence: TGCGCCAGCAGCTTGAAGGGACATTTCGCTGAAGCTTTCTTT. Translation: CASSLKGHFAEAFF.